This T cell receptor (beta chain) is drawn from a study of T-cell reconstitution after alpha-beta-depleted transplantation in children. Study-level findings and limits: Where some patients showed high TCRbeta diversity at day 60, it came from recipient T cells and thymic progenitors that had survived. Several hundred expanded graft clones reportedly supplied alpha-beta T cells about two months after transplant. Diversity and T-cell counts at one year after transplant derived mostly from new T cells.

CDR1 SGHAT and CDR2 FQNNGV come from the germline V gene. This CDR3 is built from 17 residues. Trimming stripped 0 bases from V and 6 bases from J, with 20 bases between. TCRbeta library preparation incorporated unique molecular identifiers. MiXCR, run by TCRdb on the PCR reads, gives a single entry per CDR3 protein. Found here are some 290,000 distinct CDR3 sequences, more than 20% of them singletons; the top ten hold approximately 11%. This clonotype was observed a few times. Its antigen is unidentified. The receptor was isolated from a male patient younger than 18 who had a stem cell transplant for acute lymphoblastic leukemia, so the T cells may come from the graft donor. The chain is built from TRBV11-2 and TRBJ2-5, with D possibly called TRBD1 or TRBD2 (5 bases each). The sample in question was PBMCs, mostly from graft donor cells, obtained 180 days after TCRalphabeta/CD19-depleted stem cell transplant. Here the CDR3 DNA reads TGTGCCAGCAGCTTAGATTTGGGGACGGGCAATCGAAAGACCCAGTACTTC. Translation gives CASSLDLGTGNRKTQYF.